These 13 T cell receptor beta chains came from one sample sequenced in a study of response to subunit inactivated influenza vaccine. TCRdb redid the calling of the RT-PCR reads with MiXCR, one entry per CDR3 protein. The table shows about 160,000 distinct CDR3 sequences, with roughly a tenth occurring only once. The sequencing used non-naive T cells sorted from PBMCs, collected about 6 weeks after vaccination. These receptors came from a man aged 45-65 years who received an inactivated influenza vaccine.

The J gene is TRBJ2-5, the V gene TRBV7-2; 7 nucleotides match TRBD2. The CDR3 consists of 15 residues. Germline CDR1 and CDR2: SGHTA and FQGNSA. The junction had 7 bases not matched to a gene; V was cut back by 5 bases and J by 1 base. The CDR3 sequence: CASSLVGGFQETQYF. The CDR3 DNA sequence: TGTGCCAGCAGCCTCGTCGGGGGGTTCCAAGAGACCCAGTACTTC.

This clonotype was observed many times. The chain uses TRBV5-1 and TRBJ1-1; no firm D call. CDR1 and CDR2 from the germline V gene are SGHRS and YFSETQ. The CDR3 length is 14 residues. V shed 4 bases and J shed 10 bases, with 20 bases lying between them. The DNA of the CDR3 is TGCGCCAGCAGCCCCGACCCTAGGACGGACGCAGCTTTCTTT. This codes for CASSPDPRTDAAFF.

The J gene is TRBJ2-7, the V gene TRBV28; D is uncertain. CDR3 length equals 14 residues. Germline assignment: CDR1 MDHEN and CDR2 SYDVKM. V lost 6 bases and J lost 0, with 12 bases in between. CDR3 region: CASRTLSHSYEQYF. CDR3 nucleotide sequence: TGTGCCAGCAGGACCTTATCCCACTCCTACGAGCAGTACTTC.

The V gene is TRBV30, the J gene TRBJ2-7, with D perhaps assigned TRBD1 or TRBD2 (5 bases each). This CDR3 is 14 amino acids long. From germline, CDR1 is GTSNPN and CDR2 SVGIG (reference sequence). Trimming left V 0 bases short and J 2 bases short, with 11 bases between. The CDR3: CAWSVGQGPYEQYF. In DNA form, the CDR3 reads TGTGCCTGGAGTGTCGGGCAGGGACCCTACGAGCAGTACTTC.

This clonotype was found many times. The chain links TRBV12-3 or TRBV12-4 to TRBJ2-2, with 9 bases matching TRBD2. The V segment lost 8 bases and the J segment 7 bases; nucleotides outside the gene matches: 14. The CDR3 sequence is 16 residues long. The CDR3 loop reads CASPGSSGIGIGELFF. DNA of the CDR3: TGTGCCAGCCCAGGGTCTAGCGGGATTGGTATCGGGGAGCTGTTTTTT.

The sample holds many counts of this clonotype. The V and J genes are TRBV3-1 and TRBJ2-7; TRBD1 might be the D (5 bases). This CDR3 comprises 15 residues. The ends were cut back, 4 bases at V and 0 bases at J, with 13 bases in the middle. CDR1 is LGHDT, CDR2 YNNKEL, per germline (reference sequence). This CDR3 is CASSLRQGVSYEQYF. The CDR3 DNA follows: TGTGCCAGCAGCCTCCGTCAAGGGGTCTCCTACGAGCAGTACTTC.

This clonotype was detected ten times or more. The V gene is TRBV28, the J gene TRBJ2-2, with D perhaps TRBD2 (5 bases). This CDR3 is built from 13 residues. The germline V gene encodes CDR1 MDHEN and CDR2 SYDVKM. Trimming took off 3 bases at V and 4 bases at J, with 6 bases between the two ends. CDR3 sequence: CASSLGSTGELFF. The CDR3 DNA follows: TGTGCCAGCAGTTTGGGGAGCACCGGGGAGCTGTTTTTT.

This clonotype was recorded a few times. The CDR3 sequence is CASSLRFVESQYF. For the CDR3, the DNA is TGTGCCAGCAGCTTGCGTTTTGTAGAATCGCAGTATTTT. The chain joins TRBV5-5 to TRBJ2-3; D uncertain. The V gene's germline CDR1 is SGHKS and CDR2 YYEKEE (reference sequence). This CDR3 region has 13 residues. Trimming removed 1 base from V and 10 bases from J, with 13 bases in between. The variable domain in full, with the rest retrieved from reference TRBV5-5 and TRBJ2-3, is DAGVTQSPTHLIKTRGQQVTLRCSPISGHKSVSWYQQVLGQGPQFIFQYYEKEERGRGNFPDRFSARQFPNYSSELNVNALLLGDSALYLCASSLRFVESQYFGPGTRLTVL.

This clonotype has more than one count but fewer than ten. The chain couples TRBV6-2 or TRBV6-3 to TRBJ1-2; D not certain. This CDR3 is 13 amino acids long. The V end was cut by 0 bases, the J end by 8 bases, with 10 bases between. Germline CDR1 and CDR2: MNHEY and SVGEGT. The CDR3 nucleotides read TGTGCCAGCAGTTACTCCGGTAGGCGAGGCTACACCTTC. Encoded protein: CASSYSGRRGYTF.

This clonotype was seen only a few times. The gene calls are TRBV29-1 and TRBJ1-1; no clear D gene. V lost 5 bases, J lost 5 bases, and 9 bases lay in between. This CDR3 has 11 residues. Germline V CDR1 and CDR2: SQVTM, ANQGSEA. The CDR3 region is CSVSKRTEAFF. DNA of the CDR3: TGCAGCGTTTCGAAGAGGACTGAAGCTTTCTTT.

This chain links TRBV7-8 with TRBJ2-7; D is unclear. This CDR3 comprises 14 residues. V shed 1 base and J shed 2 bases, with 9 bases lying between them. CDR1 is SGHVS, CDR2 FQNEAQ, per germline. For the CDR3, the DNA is TGTGCCAGCAGCTTAGGAGGATCCGCCTACGAGCAGTACTTC. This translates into CASSLGGSAYEQYF.

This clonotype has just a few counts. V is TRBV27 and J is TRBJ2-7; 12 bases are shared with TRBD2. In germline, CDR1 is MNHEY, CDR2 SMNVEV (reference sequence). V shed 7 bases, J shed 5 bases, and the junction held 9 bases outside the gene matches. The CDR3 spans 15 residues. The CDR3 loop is CASTSTSGGVHEQYF. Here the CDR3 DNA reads TGTGCCAGCACCTCGACTAGCGGGGGTGTCCACGAGCAGTACTTC.

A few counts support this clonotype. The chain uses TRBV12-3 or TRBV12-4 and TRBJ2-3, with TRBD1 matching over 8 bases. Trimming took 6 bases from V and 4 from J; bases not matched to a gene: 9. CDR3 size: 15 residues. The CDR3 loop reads CASRERTGPPDTQYF. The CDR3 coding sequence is TGTGCCAGCAGAGAGAGGACAGGGCCCCCAGATACGCAGTATTTT.